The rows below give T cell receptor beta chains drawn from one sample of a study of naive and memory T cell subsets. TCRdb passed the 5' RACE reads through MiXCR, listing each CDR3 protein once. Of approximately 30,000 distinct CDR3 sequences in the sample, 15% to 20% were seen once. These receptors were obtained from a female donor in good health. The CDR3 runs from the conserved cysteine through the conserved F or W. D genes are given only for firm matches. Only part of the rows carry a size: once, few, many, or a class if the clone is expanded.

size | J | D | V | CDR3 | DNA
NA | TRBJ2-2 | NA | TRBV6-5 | CASSYGGASWELFF | TGTGCCAGCAGTTACGGCGGGGCGAGCTGGGAGCTGTTTTTT
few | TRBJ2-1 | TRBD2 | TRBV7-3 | CASSPPRLAGHYNEQFF | TGTGCCAGCAGCCCCCCCAGACTAGCGGGGCACTACAATGAGCAGTTCTTC
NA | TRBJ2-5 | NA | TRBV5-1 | CASSLNAGAKTQYF | TGCGCCAGCAGCTTGAACGCAGGGGCAAAGACCCAGTACTTC
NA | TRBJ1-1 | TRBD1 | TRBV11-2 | CASSLAPGGTEAFF | TGTGCCAGCAGCTTAGCGCCAGGGGGCACTGAAGCTTTCTTT
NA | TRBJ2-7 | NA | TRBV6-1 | CASSENQGIGEQYF | TGTGCCAGCAGTGAGAATCAGGGAATAGGCGAGCAGTACTTC
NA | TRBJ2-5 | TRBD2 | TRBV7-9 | CASSTTSGQETQYF | TGTGCCAGCAGCACCACTAGCGGTCAAGAGACCCAGTACTTC
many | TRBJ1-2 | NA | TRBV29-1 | CSAGEGISGYTF | TGCAGCGCTGGAGAAGGGATCTCTGGCTACACCTTC
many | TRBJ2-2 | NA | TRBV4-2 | CASSQDRTANTGELFF | TGTGCCAGCAGCCAAGATCGGACAGCGAACACCGGGGAGCTGTTTTTT
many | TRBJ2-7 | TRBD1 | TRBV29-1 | CSVEDPQGAAYEQYF | TGCAGCGTTGAAGATCCCCAGGGGGCGGCCTACGAGCAGTACTTC
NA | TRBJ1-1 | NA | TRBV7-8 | CASMDGGPQTPEAFF | TGTGCCAGCATGGACGGGGGGCCCCAAACCCCTGAAGCTTTCTTT
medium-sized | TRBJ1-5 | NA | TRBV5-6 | CASSLSAGSNQPQHF | TGTGCCAGCAGCTTAAGCGCGGGGAGCAATCAGCCCCAGCATTTT
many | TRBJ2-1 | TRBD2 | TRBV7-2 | CASSLVGRGGPYNEQFF | TGTGCCAGCAGCTTAGTAGGGCGGGGGGGTCCGTACAATGAGCAGTTCTTC
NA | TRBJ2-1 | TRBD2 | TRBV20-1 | CSARGNSGGARDYNEQFF | TGCAGTGCCCGAGGGAATAGCGGGGGGGCCAGGGACTACAATGAGCAGTTCTTC
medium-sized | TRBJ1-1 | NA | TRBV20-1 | CSARDARGRNTEAFF | TGCAGTGCTAGAGATGCTCGGGGAAGGAACACTGAAGCTTTCTTT
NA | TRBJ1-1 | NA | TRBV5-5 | CASSPWGDGAFF | TGTGCCAGCAGCCCGTGGGGGGACGGAGCTTTCTTT
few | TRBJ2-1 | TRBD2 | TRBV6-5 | CASSLQRAGFSYNEQFF | TGTGCCAGCAGCCTACAACGAGCGGGGTTCTCCTACAATGAGCAGTTCTTC
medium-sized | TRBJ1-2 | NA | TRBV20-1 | CSASIPGRSTVGYTF | TGCAGTGCTTCGATTCCGGGACGGAGCACCGTTGGCTACACCTTC
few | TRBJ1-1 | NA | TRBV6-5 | CASRRRPNIPNTEAFF | TGTGCCAGCAGGCGGCGGCCAAACATACCTAACACTGAAGCTTTCTTT
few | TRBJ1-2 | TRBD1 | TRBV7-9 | CASSSGTGAKNGYTF | TGTGCCAGCAGCTCCGGGACAGGGGCGAAGAATGGCTACACCTTC
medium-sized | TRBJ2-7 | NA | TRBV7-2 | CASSLDYEQYF | TGTGCCAGCAGCTTAGACTACGAGCAGTACTTC
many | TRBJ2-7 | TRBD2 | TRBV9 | CASSVADRGGYEQYF | TGTGCCAGCAGCGTAGCCGACCGCGGGGGCTACGAGCAGTACTTC
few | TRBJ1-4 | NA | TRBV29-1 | CSVGINGATNEKLFF | TGCAGCGTCGGGATTAATGGAGCAACTAATGAAAAACTGTTTTTT
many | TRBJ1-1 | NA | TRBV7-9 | CASSLSLNTEAFF | TGTGCCAGCAGCTTAAGCCTGAACACTGAAGCTTTCTTT
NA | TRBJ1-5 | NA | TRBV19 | CASSMTNQPQHF | TGTGCCAGTAGTATGACCAATCAGCCCCAGCATTTT
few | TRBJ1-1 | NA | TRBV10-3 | CAISESTTPTEAFF | TGTGCCATCAGTGAGTCCACGACTCCCACTGAAGCTTTCTTT